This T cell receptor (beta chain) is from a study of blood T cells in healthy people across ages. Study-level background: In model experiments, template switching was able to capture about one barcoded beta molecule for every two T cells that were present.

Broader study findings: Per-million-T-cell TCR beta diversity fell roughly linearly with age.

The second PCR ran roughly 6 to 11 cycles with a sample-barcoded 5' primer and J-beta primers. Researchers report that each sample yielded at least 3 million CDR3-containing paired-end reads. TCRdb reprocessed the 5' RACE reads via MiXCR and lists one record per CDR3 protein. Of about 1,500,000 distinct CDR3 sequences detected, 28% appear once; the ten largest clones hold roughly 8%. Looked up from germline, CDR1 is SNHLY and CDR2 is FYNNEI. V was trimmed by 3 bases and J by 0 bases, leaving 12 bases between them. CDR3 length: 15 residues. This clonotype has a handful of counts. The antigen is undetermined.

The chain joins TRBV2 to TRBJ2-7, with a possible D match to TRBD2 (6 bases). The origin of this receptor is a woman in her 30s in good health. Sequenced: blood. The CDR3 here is CASSDRDLASYEQYF. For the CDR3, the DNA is TGTGCCAGCAGTGACAGGGACTTAGCCTCCTACGAGCAGTACTTC.